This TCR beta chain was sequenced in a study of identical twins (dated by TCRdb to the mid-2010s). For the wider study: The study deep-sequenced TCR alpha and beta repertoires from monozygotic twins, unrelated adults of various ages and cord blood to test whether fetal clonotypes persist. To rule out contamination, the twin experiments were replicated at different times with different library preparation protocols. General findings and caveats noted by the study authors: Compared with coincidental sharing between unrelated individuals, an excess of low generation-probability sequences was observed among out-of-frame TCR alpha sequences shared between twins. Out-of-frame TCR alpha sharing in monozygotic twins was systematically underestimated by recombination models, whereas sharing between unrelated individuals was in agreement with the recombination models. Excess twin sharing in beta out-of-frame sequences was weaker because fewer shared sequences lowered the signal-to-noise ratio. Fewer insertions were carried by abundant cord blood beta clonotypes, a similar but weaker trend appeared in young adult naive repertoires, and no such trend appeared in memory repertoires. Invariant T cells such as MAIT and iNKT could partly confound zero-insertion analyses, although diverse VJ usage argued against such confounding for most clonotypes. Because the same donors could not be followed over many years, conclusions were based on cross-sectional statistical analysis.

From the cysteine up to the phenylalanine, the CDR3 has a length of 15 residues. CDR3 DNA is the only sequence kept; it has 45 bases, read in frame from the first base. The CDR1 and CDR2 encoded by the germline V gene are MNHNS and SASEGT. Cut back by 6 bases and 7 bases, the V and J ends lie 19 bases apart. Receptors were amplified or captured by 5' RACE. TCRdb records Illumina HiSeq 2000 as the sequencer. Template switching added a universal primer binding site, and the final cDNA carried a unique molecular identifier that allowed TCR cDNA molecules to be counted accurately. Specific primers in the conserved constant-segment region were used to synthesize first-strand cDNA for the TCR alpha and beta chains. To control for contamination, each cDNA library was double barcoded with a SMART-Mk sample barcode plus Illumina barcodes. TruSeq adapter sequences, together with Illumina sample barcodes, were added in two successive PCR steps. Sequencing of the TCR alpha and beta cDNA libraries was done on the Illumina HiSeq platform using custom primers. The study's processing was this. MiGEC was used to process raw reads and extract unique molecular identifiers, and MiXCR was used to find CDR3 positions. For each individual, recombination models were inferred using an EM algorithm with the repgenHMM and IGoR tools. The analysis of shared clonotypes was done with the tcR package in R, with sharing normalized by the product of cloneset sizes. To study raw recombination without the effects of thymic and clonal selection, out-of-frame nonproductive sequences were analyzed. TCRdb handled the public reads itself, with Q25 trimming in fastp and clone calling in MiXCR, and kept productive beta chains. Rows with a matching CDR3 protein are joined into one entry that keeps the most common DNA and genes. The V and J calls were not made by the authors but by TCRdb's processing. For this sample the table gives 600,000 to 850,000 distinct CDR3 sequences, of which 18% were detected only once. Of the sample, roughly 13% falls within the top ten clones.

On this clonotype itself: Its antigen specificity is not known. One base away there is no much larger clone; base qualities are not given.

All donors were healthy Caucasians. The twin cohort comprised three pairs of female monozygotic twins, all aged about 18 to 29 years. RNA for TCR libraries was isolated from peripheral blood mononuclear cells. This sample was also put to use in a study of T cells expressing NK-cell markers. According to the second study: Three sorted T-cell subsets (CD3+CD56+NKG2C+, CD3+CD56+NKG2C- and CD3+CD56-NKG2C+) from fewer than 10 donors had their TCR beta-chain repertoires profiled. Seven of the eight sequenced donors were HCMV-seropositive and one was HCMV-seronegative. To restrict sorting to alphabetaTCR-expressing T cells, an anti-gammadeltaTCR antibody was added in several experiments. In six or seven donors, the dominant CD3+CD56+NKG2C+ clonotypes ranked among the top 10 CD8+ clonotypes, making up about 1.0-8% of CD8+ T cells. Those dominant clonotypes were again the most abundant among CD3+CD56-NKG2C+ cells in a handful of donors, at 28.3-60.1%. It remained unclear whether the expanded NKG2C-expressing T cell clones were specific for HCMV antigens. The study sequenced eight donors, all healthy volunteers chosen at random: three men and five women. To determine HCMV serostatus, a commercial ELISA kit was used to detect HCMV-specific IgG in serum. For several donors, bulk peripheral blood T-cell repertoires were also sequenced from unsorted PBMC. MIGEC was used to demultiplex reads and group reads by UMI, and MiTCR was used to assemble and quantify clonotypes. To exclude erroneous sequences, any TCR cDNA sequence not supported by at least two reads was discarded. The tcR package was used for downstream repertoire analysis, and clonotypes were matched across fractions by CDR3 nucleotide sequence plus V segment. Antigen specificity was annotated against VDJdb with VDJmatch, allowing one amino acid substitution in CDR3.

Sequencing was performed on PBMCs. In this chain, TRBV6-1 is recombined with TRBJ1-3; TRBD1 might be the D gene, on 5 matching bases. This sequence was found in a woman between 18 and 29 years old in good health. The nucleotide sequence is TGTGCCAGCAGCCCCCGGGACCCAGGGTCCAACACCATATATTTT. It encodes CASSPRDPGSNTIYF.